What follows is one TCR beta chain and its context. Its antigen is undetermined. This sample stems from a study of CD8 T cells in ankylosing spondylitis. Study findings and constraints: A motif in TCR beta, a set of roughly 8 highly homologous variants, appeared characteristic of ankylosing spondylitis blood. The authors reported significant enrichment of disease-linked clones in matched ankylosing spondylitis synovial fluid.

Using its own MiXCR run on the 5' RACE reads, TCRdb lists one record per CDR3 protein. The sample shows 400,000 or so distinct CDR3 sequences, 26% of them seen only once. The CDR3 consists of 14 residues. V gave up 7 bases and J gave up 0 bases, with 12 bases separating them. The germline V gene encodes CDR1 ENHRY and CDR2 SYGVKD. This TCR came from a male donor with ankylosing spondylitis. The sample consisted of blood, either unsorted or a sorted T cell fraction (not recorded which). The chain is built from TRBV10-3 and TRBJ2-5; D is perhaps TRBD1 or TRBD2 (6 bases each). DNA for the CDR3: TGTGCCATCAAGGGGGGCCCCAACCAAGAGACCCAGTACTTC. Amino acid sequence: CAIKGGPNQETQYF.